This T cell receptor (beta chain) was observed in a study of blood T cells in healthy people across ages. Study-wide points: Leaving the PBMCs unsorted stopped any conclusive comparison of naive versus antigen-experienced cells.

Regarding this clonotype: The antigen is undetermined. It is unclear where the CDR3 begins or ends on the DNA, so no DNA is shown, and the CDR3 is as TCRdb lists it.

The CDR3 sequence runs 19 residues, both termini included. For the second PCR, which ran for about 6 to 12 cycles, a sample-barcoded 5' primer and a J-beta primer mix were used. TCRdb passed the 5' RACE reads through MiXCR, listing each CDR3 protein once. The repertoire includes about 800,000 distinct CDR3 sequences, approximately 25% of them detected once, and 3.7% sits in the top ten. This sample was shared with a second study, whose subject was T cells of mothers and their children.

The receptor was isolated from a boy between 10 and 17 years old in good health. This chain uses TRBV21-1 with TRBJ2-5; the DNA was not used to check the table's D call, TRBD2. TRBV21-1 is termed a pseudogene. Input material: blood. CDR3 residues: CASSKAVASGTKAGETQYF.